Detailed here is one T cell receptor (beta chain). Its target is unknown. The entry originates in a study of glioma-infiltrating T cells. The study, taken as a whole, reports: Gliomas, especially low-grade, showed above-expected tissue-blood divergence; non-neoplastic patients showed below. Very few CDR3 sequences were shared between tissue and blood.

The J segment lost 3 bases and the V segment lost 1 base, leaving 6 bases of the junction unmatched. The CDR3 extends over 18 amino acids. Germline V gene sequence: CDR1 SGHTA, CDR2 FQGNSA. Using RNA template, CDR3s of TCR alpha and beta were amplified with iRepertoire arm-PCR. For one-step reverse transcription and amplification, about 90-400 ng of tissue mRNA or PBMC total RNA was used. TCRdb re-analysed the multiplex PCR reads in MiXCR, keeping a single row per CDR3 protein. The profile covers under 200,000 distinct CDR3 sequences, with around 42% appearing a single time and roughly 5.2% taken by the ten largest.

The sequenced sample consisted of glioma tissue, nonneoplastic brain tissue, or PBMCs (not recorded which). V gene TRBV7-2 combines with J gene TRBJ2-6; 10 nucleotides match TRBD1. The clonotype was recovered from a human donor with low-grade glioma or glioblastoma, undergoing nonglioma brain surgery, or in good health (not recorded which). As DNA, the CDR3 is TGTGCCAGCAGCTTAGACAAGGGACAGGGGAGTGGGGCCAACGTCCTGACTTTC. Its protein is CASSLDKGQGSGANVLTF. Full variable domain (outside the CDR3, taken from reference TRBV7-2 and TRBJ2-6): GAGVSQSPSNKVTEKGKDVELRCDPISGHTALYWYRQSLGQGLEFLIYFQGNSAPDKSGLPSDRFSAERTGGSVSTLTIQRTQQEDSAVYLCASSLDKGQGSGANVLTFGAGSRLTVL.